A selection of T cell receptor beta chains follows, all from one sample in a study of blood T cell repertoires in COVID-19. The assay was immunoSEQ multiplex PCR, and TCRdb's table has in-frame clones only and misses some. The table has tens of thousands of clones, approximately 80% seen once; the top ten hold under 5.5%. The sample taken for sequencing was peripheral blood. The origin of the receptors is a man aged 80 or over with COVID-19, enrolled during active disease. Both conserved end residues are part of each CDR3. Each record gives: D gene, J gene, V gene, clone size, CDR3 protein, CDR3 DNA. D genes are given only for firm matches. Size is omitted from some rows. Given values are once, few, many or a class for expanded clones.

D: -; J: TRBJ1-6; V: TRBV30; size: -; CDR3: CAWSVSDSPLHF; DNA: TGTGCCTGGAGTGTATCGGATTCACCCCTCCACTTT
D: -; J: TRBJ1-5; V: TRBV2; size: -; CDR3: CASNRLGGQPQHF; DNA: TGTGCCAGCAATCGACTGGGCGGGCAGCCCCAGCATTTT
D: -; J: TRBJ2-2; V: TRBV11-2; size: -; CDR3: CASSSAGRNTGELFF; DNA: TGTGCCAGCAGCTCCGCGGGGAGGAACACCGGGGAGCTGTTTTTT
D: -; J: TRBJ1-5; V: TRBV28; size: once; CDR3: CASSYRLPSNQPQHF; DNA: TGTGCCAGCAGCTACAGGCTCCCGAGCAATCAGCCCCAGCATTTT
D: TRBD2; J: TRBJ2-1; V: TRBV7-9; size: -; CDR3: CASSLRLANEQFF; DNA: TGTGCCAGCAGCTTACGACTAGCGAATGAGCAGTTCTTC
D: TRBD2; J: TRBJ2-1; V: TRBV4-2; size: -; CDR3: CASGSGGAYEQFF; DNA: TGTGCCAGCGGGAGCGGGGGGGCATATGAGCAGTTCTTC
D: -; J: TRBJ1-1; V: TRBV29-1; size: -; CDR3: CSVPTANTEAFF; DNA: TGCAGCGTTCCAACAGCGAACACTGAAGCTTTCTTT
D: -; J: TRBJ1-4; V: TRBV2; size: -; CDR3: CASSGIGRVGEKLFF; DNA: TGTGCCAGCAGTGGTATAGGCAGGGTCGGCGAAAAACTGTTTTTT
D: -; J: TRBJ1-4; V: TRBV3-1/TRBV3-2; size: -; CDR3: CASSREQGLHEKLFF; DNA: TGTGCCAGCAGCCGAGAACAGGGCCTCCACGAAAAACTGTTTTTT
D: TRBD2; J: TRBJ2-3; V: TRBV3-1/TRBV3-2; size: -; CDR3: CASSQRGLASTDTQYF; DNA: TGTGCCAGCAGCCAACGGGGACTAGCGAGCACAGATACGCAGTATTTT
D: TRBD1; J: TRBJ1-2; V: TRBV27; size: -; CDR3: CATGRSGGYGYTF; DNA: TGTGCCACCGGGCGGTCAGGGGGCTACGGCTACACCTTC
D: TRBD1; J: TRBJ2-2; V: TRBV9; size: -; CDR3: CASSVGTGAGELFF; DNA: TGTGCCAGCAGCGTAGGGACAGGGGCCGGGGAGCTGTTTTTT
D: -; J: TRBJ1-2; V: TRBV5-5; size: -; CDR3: CASSLAARVGYGYTF; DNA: TGTGCCAGCAGCTTGGCCGCCAGGGTCGGCTATGGCTACACCTTC
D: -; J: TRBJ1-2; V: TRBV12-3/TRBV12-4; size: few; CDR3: CASSPLRDYGYTF; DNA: TGTGCCAGCAGCCCCTTGCGGGACTATGGCTACACCTTC
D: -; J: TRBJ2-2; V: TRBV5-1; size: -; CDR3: CASSPSGMNTGELFF; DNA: TGCGCCAGCAGCCCATCGGGGATGAACACCGGGGAGCTGTTTTTT
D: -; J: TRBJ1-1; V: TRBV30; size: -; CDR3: CAWSVGQGNTEAFF; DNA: TGTGCCTGGAGTGTAGGGCAGGGTAACACTGAAGCTTTCTTT
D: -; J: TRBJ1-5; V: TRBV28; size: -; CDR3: CATDGLRDQPQHF; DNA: TGTGCTACGGACGGGCTGAGGGATCAGCCCCAGCATTTT
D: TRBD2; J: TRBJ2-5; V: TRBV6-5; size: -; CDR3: CASSYPSGGALETQYF; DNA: TGTGCCAGCAGTTACCCTAGCGGGGGGGCCTTAGAGACCCAGTACTTC
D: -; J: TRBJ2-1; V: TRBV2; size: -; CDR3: CASMSLESSYNEQFF; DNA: TGTGCCAGCATGAGTCTCGAGAGCTCCTACAATGAGCAGTTCTTC
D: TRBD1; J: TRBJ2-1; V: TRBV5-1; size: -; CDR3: CASSADRTPYNEQFF; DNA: TGCGCCAGCAGCGCGGACAGGACTCCCTACAATGAGCAGTTCTTC
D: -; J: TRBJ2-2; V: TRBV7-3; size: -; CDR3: CASSLMGGANTGELFF; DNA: TGTGCCAGCAGCTTAATGGGCGGGGCGAACACCGGGGAGCTGTTTTTT
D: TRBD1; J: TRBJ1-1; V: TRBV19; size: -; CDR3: CASSTRQGSRLRNTEAFF; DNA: TGTGCCAGTAGTACCCGACAGGGCTCCCGCCTAAGGAACACTGAAGCTTTCTTT
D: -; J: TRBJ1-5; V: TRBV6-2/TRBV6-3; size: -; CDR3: CASSPRWEGQPQHF; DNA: TGTGCCAGCAGCCCCCGATGGGAGGGTCAGCCCCAGCATTTT
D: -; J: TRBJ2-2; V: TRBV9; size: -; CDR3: CASSAVRGGELFF; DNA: TGTGCCAGCAGCGCCGTCAGGGGCGGGGAGCTGTTTTTT
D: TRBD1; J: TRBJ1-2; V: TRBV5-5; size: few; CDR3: CASSSWTGVTNYGYTF; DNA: TGTGCCAGCAGCTCATGGACAGGTGTAACTAACTATGGCTACACCTTC
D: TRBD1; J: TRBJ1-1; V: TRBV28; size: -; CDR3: CASSPRTGRREAFF; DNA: TGTGCCAGCAGCCCACGGACAGGGAGGCGTGAAGCTTTCTTT
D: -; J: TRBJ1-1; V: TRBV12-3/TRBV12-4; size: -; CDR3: CASSLGSTEAFF; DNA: TGTGCCAGCAGTTTGGGGAGTACTGAAGCTTTCTTT
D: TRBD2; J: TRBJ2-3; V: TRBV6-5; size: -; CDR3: CASQRGAPDTQYF; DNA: TGTGCCAGCCAGCGGGGGGCCCCAGATACGCAGTATTTT
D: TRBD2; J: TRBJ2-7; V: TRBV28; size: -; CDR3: CASSLGRGWQYF; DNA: TGTGCCAGCAGTTTAGGGAGGGGATGGCAGTACTTC
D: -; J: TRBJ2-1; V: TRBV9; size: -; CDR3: CASSETSYNEQFF; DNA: TGTGCCAGCAGCGAGACTAGCTACAATGAGCAGTTCTTC
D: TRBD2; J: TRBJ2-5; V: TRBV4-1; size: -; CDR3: CASSQNLAVGETQYF; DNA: TGCGCCAGCAGCCAAAATCTAGCGGTCGGGGAGACCCAGTACTTC